The rows below give T cell receptor beta chains drawn from one sample of a study of chemoradiotherapy in HPV16-positive cancers. Clones were read by immunoSEQ multiplex PCR, and TCRdb kept only the in-frame ones, dropping some. In the table there are 13,000 to 15,000 clones, roughly 71% of which are singletons. This specimen was acquired from a patient who underwent chemoradiotherapy. These TCRs come from a human donor with HPV-associated anogenital cancer. Both conserved end residues are part of each CDR3. The D gene is left open where the match is weak. Expanded clones are given a class, and other clones once, few, many or no size at all.

TRBJ1-5	TRBD1	NA	TRBV27	CASSMSWDRLNQPQHF	TGTGCCAGCAGTATGTCGTGGGACAGATTAAATCAGCCCCAGCATTTT
TRBJ1-6	NA	NA	TRBV6-1	CASSEVGGVNSPLHF	TGTGCCAGCAGTGAAGTTGGGGGTGTAAATTCACCCCTCCACTTT
TRBJ2-7	TRBD1	NA	TRBV11-2	CASRHWGQVSSYEQYF	TGTGCCAGCCGCCACTGGGGACAGGTCTCTTCCTACGAGCAGTACTTC
TRBJ2-7	NA	NA	TRBV15	CATSRDQGPVGNEQYF	TGTGCCACCAGCAGAGATCAGGGACCGGTTGGGAACGAGCAGTACTTC
TRBJ1-6	NA	NA	TRBV19	CASTQPGLSNSPLHF	TGTGCCAGTACCCAGCCGGGACTTAGTAATTCACCCCTCCACTTT
TRBJ2-3	TRBD2	few	TRBV7-9	CASSLGSGLAVSTDTQYF	TGTGCCAGCAGCTTAGGTAGCGGGCTAGCTGTAAGCACAGATACGCAGTATTTT
TRBJ2-1	TRBD2	NA	TRBV19	CASTKSGTSGGHTYIEQFF	TGTGCCAGTACCAAATCCGGGACTAGCGGGGGACATACGTACATTGAGCAGTTCTTC
TRBJ2-1	TRBD2	NA	TRBV4-3	CASSQEPSGGYEQFF	TGCGCCAGCAGCCAAGAACCTAGCGGGGGCTATGAGCAGTTCTTC
TRBJ2-7	NA	NA	TRBV27	CASGRGQIPYEQYF	TGTGCCAGCGGGAGGGGGCAAATCCCCTACGAGCAGTACTTC
TRBJ1-5	NA	NA	TRBV19	CASSVQDSNQPQHF	TGTGCCAGTAGTGTCCAAGATAGCAATCAGCCCCAGCATTTT
TRBJ2-6	NA	NA	TRBV4-3	CASSQAPGQGANVLTF	TGCGCCAGCAGCCAAGCTCCAGGACAGGGGGCCAACGTCCTGACTTTC
TRBJ1-6	NA	NA	TRBV27	CASSLLGEPLHF	TGTGCCAGCAGTTTATTGGGGGAACCGCTCCACTTT
TRBJ2-1	NA	few	TRBV4-3	CASSQHAQATYNEQFF	TGCGCCAGCAGCCAACACGCGCAGGCAACCTACAATGAGCAGTTCTTC
TRBJ1-1	NA	NA	TRBV28	CASAGLGGGTEAFF	TGTGCCAGCGCGGGGTTAGGAGGGGGCACTGAAGCTTTCTTT
TRBJ1-2	NA	NA	TRBV10-3	CAISESGTIYGYTF	TGTGCCATCAGTGAGTCGGGGACTATCTATGGCTACACCTTC
TRBJ1-2	NA	NA	TRBV10-2	CASSESPGQGYTF	TGCGCCAGCAGTGAGTCCCCAGGGCAAGGCTACACCTTC
TRBJ2-7	TRBD2	NA	TRBV18	CASSPSPSGTYEQYF	TGTGCCAGCTCACCATCGCCTAGCGGTACCTACGAGCAGTACTTC
TRBJ1-2	NA	NA	TRBV5-6	CASRRSAESRVAGYTF	TGTGCCAGCAGACGGTCGGCGGAGTCCAGGGTGGCTGGCTACACCTTC
TRBJ2-1	NA	NA	TRBV29-1	CSYRGRRDEQFF	TGCAGCTACCGAGGGAGAAGAGATGAGCAGTTCTTC
TRBJ2-1	NA	NA	TRBV11-2	CASSPIRGNSYNEQFF	TGTGCCAGCAGCCCTATAAGGGGGAACTCCTACAATGAGCAGTTCTTC
TRBJ1-4	NA	once	TRBV4-2	CASSQEGDQKLFF	TGTGCCAGCAGCCAAGAAGGGGACCAAAAACTGTTTTTT
TRBJ2-1	NA	NA	TRBV7-2	CASSLDGASNEQFF	TGTGCCAGCAGCTTAGATGGGGCCAGTAATGAGCAGTTCTTC
TRBJ2-5	TRBD2	once	TRBV5-1	CASSFQRGLTGETQYF	TGCGCCAGCAGCTTTCAGCGGGGGCTTACAGGAGAGACCCAGTACTTC
TRBJ2-2	NA	NA	TRBV14	CASSQLTMAGELFF	TGTGCCAGCAGCCAACTCACTATGGCCGGGGAGCTGTTTTTT
TRBJ2-7	TRBD2	few	TRBV5-6	CASSPGGGAYEQYF	TGTGCCAGCAGCCCCGGCGGGGGGGCCTACGAGCAGTACTTC
TRBJ1-5	TRBD1	NA	TRBV5-4	CASSLAGGSNQPQHF	TGTGCCAGCAGCTTGGCAGGGGGTAGCAATCAGCCCCAGCATTTT
TRBJ2-7	TRBD1	NA	TRBV4-1	CASSSTTGYGEQYF	TGCGCCAGCAGCTCCACGACAGGGTATGGCGAGCAGTACTTC
TRBJ1-1	NA	NA	TRBV7-9	CASTLNPMNTEAFF	TGTGCCAGCACCCTAAACCCGATGAACACTGAAGCTTTCTTT
TRBJ1-2	NA	NA	TRBV9	CASSVTSGTYGYTF	TGTGCCAGCAGCGTAACTTCTGGGACCTATGGCTACACCTTC
TRBJ1-2	TRBD1	few	TRBV5-4	CASSSGLTGGDYGYTF	TGTGCCAGCAGCTCCGGCTTGACAGGGGGCGACTATGGCTACACCTTC
TRBJ2-3	TRBD2	NA	TRBV7-9	CASSSREGRVTDTQYF	TGTGCCAGCAGCTCCCGGGAGGGGCGGGTCACAGATACGCAGTATTTT
TRBJ1-1	NA	medium-sized	TRBV14	CASSQDRVEAFF	TGTGCCAGCAGCCAAGACAGAGTTGAAGCTTTCTTT
TRBJ1-1	NA	few	TRBV6-1	CASRSTRNTEAFF	TGTGCCAGCAGGTCGACCCGGAACACTGAAGCTTTCTTT
TRBJ1-1	NA	NA	TRBV7-8	CASSLGRVERTEAFF	TGTGCCAGCAGCTTAGGTAGGGTTGAGAGAACTGAAGCTTTCTTT
TRBJ2-3	NA	NA	TRBV5-5	CASSLRFTDTQYF	TGTGCCAGCAGCCTTCGGTTCACAGATACGCAGTATTTT
TRBJ2-3	NA	NA	TRBV9	CASSAGLGTSTDTQYF	TGTGCCAGCAGCGCCGGTCTAGGAACTAGCACAGATACGCAGTATTTT
TRBJ1-6	TRBD1	few	TRBV2	CASKSGTANSPLHF	TGTGCCAGTAAATCCGGGACAGCTAATTCACCCCTCCACTTT
TRBJ2-7	NA	NA	TRBV10-3	CAIRFSAVSYEQYF	TGTGCCATCCGATTTAGCGCGGTCTCCTACGAGCAGTACTTC
TRBJ2-7	NA	NA	TRBV30	CAWRRTERYEQYF	TGTGCCTGGAGGCGGACAGAGCGTTACGAGCAGTACTTC
TRBJ1-3	TRBD1	NA	TRBV30	CAWSRDRGLFHSGNTIYF	TGTGCCTGGAGTAGAGACAGGGGGCTTTTCCACTCTGGAAACACCATATATTTT
TRBJ1-5	NA	few	TRBV6-1	CASRETGRQPQHF	TGTGCCAGCAGGGAAACCGGGAGGCAGCCCCAGCATTTT
TRBJ1-6	NA	NA	TRBV9	CASSVEVWMNSPLHF	TGTGCCAGCAGCGTAGAAGTCTGGATGAATTCACCCCTCCACTTT
TRBJ1-3	TRBD1	once	TRBV10-1	CASSAGQGFGGNTIYF	TGCGCCAGCAGTGCGGGACAGGGGTTCGGTGGAAACACCATATATTTT
TRBJ1-2	NA	NA	TRBV5-1	CASSYPGEGYGYTF	TGCGCCAGCAGCTACCCCGGGGAGGGCTATGGCTACACCTTC
TRBJ1-1	NA	NA	TRBV9	CASSVVRSGEAFF	TGTGCCAGCAGCGTGGTTCGAAGCGGTGAAGCTTTCTTT
TRBJ1-5	NA	NA	TRBV7-5	CARTDREGLDQPQHF	TGTGCCAGAACAGACAGGGAGGGGCTTGATCAGCCCCAGCATTTT
TRBJ1-1	NA	NA	TRBV5-4	CASSLFGPNTEAFF	TGTGCCAGCAGCTTGTTCGGACCGAACACTGAAGCTTTCTTT
TRBJ2-3	TRBD2	medium-sized	TRBV7-7	CASSLAGGTDTQYF	TGTGCCAGCTCGCTGGCGGGGGGCACAGATACGCAGTATTTT
TRBJ2-6	NA	NA	TRBV25-1	CASSDRSGHPGANVLTF	TGTGCCAGCAGTGATAGATCGGGGCACCCTGGGGCCAACGTCCTGACTTTC
TRBJ2-5	TRBD2	NA	TRBV12-5	CASGPQGLLETQYF	TGTGCTAGTGGTCCCCAGGGACTACTAGAGACCCAGTACTTC
TRBJ1-2	NA	medium-sized	TRBV7-9	CASSEFGSNYGYTF	TGTGCCAGCAGCGAGTTTGGCAGTAACTATGGCTACACCTTC
TRBJ2-7	NA	NA	TRBV7-2	CASSARGSYEQYF	TGTGCCAGCAGCGCTAGGGGATCCTACGAGCAGTACTTC
TRBJ2-5	NA	few	TRBV6-6	CASSRLGGQETQYF	TGTGCCAGCAGTAGGCTCGGGGGCCAAGAGACCCAGTACTTC
TRBJ1-2	TRBD1	few	TRBV7-9	CASSLAAGGFDYGYTF	TGTGCCAGCAGCTTGGCGGCAGGGGGCTTCGACTATGGCTACACCTTC
TRBJ1-5	NA	NA	TRBV2	CASSDRDNQPQHF	TGTGCCAGCAGTGACAGGGACAATCAGCCCCAGCATTTT
TRBJ2-7	NA	NA	TRBV30	CAWSRIGEQYF	TGTGCCTGGAGCCGGATCGGCGAGCAGTACTTC
TRBJ1-4	TRBD1	NA	TRBV7-9	CASSTGQGADEKLFF	TGTGCCAGCAGCACCGGACAGGGGGCGGATGAAAAACTGTTTTTT
TRBJ1-3	NA	few	TRBV18	CASSPQGSSGNTIYF	TGTGCCAGCTCACCGCAGGGTAGCTCTGGAAACACCATATATTTT
TRBJ2-2	NA	NA	TRBV7-6	CASSLGGNTGELFF	TGTGCCAGCAGCTTAGGGGGCAACACCGGGGAGCTGTTTTTT
TRBJ1-2	NA	NA	TRBV5-6	CASSLIPVNYGYTF	TGTGCCAGCAGCTTGATACCCGTAAACTATGGCTACACCTTC